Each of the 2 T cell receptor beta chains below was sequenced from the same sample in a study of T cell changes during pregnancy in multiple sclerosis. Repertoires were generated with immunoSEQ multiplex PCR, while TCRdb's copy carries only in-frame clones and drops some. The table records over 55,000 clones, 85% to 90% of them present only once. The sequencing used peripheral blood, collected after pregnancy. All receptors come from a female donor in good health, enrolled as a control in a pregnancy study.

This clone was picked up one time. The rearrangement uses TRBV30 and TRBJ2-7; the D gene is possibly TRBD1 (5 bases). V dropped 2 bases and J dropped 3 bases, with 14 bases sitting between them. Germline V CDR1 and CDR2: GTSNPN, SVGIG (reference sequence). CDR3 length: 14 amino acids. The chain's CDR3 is CAWSTNQGGYEQYF. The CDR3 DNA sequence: TGTGCCTGGAGTACAAACCAGGGTGGCTACGAGCAGTACTTC.

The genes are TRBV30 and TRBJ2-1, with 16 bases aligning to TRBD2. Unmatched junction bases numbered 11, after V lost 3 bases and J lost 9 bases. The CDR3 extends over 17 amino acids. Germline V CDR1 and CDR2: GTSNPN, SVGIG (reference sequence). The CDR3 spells CAWSPGTSGGVMGEQFF. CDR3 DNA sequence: TGTGCCTGGAGCCCAGGGACTAGCGGGGGGGTAATGGGTGAGCAGTTCTTC.